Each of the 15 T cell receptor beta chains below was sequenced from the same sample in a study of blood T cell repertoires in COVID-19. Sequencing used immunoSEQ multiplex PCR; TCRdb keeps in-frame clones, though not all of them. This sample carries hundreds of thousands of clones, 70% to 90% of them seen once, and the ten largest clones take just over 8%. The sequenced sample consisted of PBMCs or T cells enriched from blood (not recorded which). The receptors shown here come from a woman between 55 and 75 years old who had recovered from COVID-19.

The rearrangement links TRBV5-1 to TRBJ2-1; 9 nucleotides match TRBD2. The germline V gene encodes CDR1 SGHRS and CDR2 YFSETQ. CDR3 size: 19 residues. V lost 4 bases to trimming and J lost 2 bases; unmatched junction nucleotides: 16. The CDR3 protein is CASSRKSLAGPTTYNEQFF. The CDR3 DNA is TGCGCCAGCAGCCGGAAGAGCCTAGCGGGGCCCACAACCTACAATGAGCAGTTCTTC.

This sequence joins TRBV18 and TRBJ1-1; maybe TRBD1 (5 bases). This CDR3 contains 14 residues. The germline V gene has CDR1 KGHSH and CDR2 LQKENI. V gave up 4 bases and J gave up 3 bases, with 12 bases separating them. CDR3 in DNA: TGTGCCAGCTCACGGACCCTAGGGGACACTGAAGCTTTCTTT. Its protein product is CASSRTLGDTEAFF.

The CDR3 DNA is TGTGCCAGCAGCAAAGTCGCAGGGTTTGCCTACAATGAGCAGTTCTTC. Amino acids: CASSKVAGFAYNEQFF. V is TRBV21-1 and J is TRBJ2-1; TRBD1 is the table's D call and was not checked against the DNA. TRBV21-1 is reported as a pseudogene. This CDR3 spans 16 amino acids.

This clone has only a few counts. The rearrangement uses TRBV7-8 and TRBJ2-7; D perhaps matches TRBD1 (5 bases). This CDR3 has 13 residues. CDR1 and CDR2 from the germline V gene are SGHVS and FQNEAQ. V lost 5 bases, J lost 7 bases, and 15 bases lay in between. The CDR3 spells CASSASGQTEQYF. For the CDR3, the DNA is TGTGCCAGCAGCGCCTCAGGGCAGACGGAGCAGTACTTC.

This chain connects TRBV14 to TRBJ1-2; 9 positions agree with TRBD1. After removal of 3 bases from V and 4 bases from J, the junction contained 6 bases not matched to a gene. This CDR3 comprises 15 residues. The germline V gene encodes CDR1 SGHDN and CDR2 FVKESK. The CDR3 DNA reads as TGTGCCAGCAGCCACTCAGGACAGGGGAGCTATGGCTACACCTTC. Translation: CASSHSGQGSYGYTF.

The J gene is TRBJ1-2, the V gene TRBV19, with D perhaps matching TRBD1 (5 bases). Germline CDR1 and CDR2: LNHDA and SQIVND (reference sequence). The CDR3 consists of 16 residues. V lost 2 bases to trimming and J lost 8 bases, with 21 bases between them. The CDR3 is CASSIPVGGRVKGYTF. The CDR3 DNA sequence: TGTGCCAGTAGTATACCCGTTGGCGGCAGGGTGAAGGGCTACACCTTC.

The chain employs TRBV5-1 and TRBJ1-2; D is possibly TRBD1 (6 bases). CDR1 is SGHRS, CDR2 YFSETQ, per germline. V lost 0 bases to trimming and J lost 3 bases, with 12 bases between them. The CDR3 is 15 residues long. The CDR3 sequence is CASSLARGADYGYTF. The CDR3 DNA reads TGCGCCAGCAGCTTGGCCAGGGGAGCGGACTATGGCTACACCTTC.

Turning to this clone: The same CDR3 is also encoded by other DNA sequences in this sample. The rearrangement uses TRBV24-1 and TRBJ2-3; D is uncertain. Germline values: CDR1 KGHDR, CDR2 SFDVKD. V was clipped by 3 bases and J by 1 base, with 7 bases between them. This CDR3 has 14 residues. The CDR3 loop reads CATSDPRGTDTQYF. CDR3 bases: TGTGCCACCAGTGATCCACGGGGCACAGATACGCAGTATTTT.

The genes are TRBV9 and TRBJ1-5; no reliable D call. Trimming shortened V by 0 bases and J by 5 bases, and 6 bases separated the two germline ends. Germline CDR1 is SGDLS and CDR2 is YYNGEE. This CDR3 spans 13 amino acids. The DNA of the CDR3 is TGTGCCAGCAGCGTAGTTCCAGATCAGCCCCAGCATTTT. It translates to CASSVVPDQPQHF.

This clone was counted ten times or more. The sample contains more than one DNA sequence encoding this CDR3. CDR3 in DNA: TGTGCCAGCAGTGAAGAGGCAGGGGGAAGTGGCTACACCTTC. This gives the protein CASSEEAGGSGYTF. The chain carries TRBV6-1 and TRBJ1-2, with 7 bases fitting TRBD1. With V trimmed by 1 base and J by 7 bases, 6 bases remained unmatched. The CDR3 extends over 14 amino acids. Germline CDR1 and CDR2: MNHNS and SASEGT.

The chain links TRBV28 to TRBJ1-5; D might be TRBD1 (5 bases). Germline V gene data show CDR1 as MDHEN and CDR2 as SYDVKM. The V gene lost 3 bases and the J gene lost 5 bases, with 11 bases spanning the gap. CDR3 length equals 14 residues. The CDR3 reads CASSFREGDQPQHF. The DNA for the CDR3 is TGTGCCAGCAGTTTCAGGGAAGGGGATCAGCCCCAGCATTTT. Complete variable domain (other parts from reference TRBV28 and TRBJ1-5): DVKVTQSSRYLVKRTGEKVFLECVQDMDHENMFWYRQDPGLGLRLIYFSYDVKMKEKGDIPEGYSVSREKKERFSLILESASTNQTSMYLCASSFREGDQPQHFGDGTRLSIL.

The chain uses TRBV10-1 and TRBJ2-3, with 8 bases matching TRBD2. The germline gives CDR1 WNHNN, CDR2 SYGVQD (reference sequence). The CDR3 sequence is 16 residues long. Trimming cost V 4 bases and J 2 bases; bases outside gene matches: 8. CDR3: CASSAPEAGVTDTQYF. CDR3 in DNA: TGCGCCAGCAGTGCCCCTGAAGCGGGGGTCACAGATACGCAGTATTTT.

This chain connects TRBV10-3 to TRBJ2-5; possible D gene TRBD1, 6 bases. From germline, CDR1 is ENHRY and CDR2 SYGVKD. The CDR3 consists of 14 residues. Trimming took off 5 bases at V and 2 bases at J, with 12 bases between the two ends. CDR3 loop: CAISPGTQQETQYF. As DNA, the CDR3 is TGTGCCATCAGTCCCGGGACACAACAAGAGACCCAGTACTTC.

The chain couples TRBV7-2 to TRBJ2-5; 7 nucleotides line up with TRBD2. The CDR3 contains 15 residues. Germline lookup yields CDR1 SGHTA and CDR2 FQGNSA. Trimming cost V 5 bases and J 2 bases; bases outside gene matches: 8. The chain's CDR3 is CASSPHGRPQETQYF. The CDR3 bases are TGTGCCAGCAGCCCGCACGGGAGGCCACAAGAGACCCAGTACTTC.

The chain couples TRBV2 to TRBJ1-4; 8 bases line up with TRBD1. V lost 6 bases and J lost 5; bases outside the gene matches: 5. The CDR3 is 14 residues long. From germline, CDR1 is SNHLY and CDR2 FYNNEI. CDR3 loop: CASRDRGGNEKLFF. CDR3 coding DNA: TGTGCCAGCAGAGACAGGGGAGGGAATGAAAAACTGTTTTTT.